This TCR beta chain was recorded in a study of T cells after yellow fever vaccination. Across the whole study: For low cell numbers, libraries were made with SMART-Seq v4 Ultra Low Input.

The study, taken as a whole, reports: Subsequent to the booster, the majority of primary-vaccination clones reappeared (around 95% CD4, approximately 90% CD8). The study found a weaker secondary response that peaked faster, day 5 versus 15.

Germline V gene lookup returns CDR1 LGHNA and CDR2 YSLEER. CDR3 size: 16 residues. The sample holds many counts of this clonotype. Antigen specificity is unknown. At one end the junction does not follow the germline gene, possibly because of a read error. TCRdb ran MiXCR on the 5' RACE reads and lists one entry per CDR3 protein. The data contain fewer than 500,000 distinct CDR3 sequences, roughly a sixth of them singletons. The sequence came from a man younger than 35 who received the YFV17D yellow fever vaccine. V gene TRBV4-3 combines with J gene TRBJ1-1, with D perhaps TRBD1 (6 bases). The sample here was PBMCs, taken before the yellow fever booster vaccination. The DNA of the CDR3 is TGCGCCAGCAGCCTTGGGAAGGGGGGGCGGAACGCTGAAGCTTTCTTT. Protein: CASSLGKGGRNAEAFF.